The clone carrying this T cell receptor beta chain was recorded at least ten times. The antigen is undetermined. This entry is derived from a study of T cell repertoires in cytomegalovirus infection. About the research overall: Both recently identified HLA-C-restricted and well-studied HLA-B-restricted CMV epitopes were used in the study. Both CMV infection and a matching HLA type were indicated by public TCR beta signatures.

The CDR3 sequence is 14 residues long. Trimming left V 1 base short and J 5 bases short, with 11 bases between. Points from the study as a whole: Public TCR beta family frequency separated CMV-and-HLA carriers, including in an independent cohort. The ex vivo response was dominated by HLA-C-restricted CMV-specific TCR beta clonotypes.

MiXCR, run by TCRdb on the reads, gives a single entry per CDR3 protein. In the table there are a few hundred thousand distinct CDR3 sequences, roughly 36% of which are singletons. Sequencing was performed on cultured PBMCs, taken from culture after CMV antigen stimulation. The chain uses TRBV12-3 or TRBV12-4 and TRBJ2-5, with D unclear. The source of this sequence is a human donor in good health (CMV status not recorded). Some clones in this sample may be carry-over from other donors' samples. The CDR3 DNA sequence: TGTGCCAGCAGTTTAGTAGGCGGCCTGGAGACCCAGTACTTC. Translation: CASSLVGGLETQYF.